This TCR beta chain was observed in a study of cytomegalovirus exposure and HLA in healthy donors. Looking at the study overall: Among several hundred genotyped donors, roughly 81% fell in the Caucasian-associated ancestry cluster. Regarding the study as a whole: Among immune exposure information, only CMV serostatus was available.

Primers: 60 Vbeta forward and 13 Jbeta reverse. In the authors' methods: In a later analysis, of roughly 83 million unique beta chains, 9 million to 11 million appeared in at least two donors. Method: immunoSEQ multiplex PCR; TCRdb's copy keeps in-frame clones and lacks some. That table is the source of V, J and clone size, and D and trimming were worked out from the DNA. The table records 100,000 to 150,000 clones, 80% of them present only once. This clone turned up a few times. The antigen remains undetermined. The clonotype was recovered from a female donor in good health and CMV-seropositive. The sequenced sample was PBMCs.

CDR3 sequence: CASSTYRAGANVLTF. DNA for the CDR3: TGTGCCAGCAGTACTTACAGGGCTGGGGCCAACGTCCTGACTTTC. This chain uses TRBV2 with TRBJ2-6; tentative D call: TRBD1 (6 bases). Deletions cut 5 bases from V and 2 bases from J, with 10 bases between. The CDR3 covers 15 residues. Per germline, CDR1 SNHLY and CDR2 FYNNEI.